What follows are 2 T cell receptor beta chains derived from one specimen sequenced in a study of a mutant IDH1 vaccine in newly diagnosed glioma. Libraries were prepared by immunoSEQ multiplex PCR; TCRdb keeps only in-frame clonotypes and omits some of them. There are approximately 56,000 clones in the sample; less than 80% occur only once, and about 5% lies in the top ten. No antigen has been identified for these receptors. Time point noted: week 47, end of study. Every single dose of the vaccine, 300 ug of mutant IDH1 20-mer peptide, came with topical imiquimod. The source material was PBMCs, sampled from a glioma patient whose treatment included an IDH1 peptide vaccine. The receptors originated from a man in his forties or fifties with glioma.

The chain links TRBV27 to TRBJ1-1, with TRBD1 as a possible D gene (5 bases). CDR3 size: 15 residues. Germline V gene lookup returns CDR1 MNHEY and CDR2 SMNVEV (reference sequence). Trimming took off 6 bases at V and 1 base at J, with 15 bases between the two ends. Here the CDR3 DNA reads TGTGCCAGCAGCCGCTGGGGACGGACGAACACTGAAGCTTTCTTT. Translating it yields CASSRWGRTNTEAFF.

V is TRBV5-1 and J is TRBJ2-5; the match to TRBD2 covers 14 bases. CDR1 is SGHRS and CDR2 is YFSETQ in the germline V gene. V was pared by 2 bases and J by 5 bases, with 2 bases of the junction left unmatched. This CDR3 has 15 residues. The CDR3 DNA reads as TGCGCCAGCAGCTTCGGGACTAGCGGGGGTGAGACCCAGTACTTC. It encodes CASSFGTSGGETQYF.